This T cell receptor (beta chain) was identified during a study of blood T cell repertoires in COVID-19 (TCRdb year 2020). Background on the whole study: Collaborator samples came from the United States, Italy and Spain and covered acute and convalescent phases of COVID-19. The material from the prospective study consisted of cDNA or gDNA derived from T cells, B-cell-depleted T cells, or PBMCs. Subjects who had been exposed to COVID-19, were actively infected with it, or had recovered from it provided the deeply sampled blood TCRbeta repertoires that made up the dataset. The repertoires were released in a freely available public database meant as a resource for research on the immune response to SARS-CoV-2. The samples were drawn from the first 160 participants of the ongoing ImmuneRACE study and from 950 to 1,500 subjects provided by 6 global collaborators. Nearly every sample came with metadata listing a de-identified subject ID, COVID-19 status, age in years and sex. HLA class I and class II types, where available, came from metadata supplied by the sample provider rather than from assay-based typing.

TCRbeta CDR3 regions were amplified from genomic DNA by means of the immunoSEQ Assay, a bias-controlled multiplex PCR. Processing in the source paper ran as follows. The number of nucleated cells in each sample was estimated by amplification of reference gene primers within the assay. Sequence reads were collapsed and filtered to measure the absolute abundance of every unique TCRbeta CDR3 rearrangement. Productive Simpson clonality was computed per sample as the square root of Simpson's diversity index over productive rearrangements. Held by TCRdb, this immuneACCESS table contains in-frame sequences only and omits some clones. Under half of the omission traces to an unresolved V gene where checked; the cause of the rest is unknown. From that table come the V and J calls and clone size; the DNA was used to work out D and trimming. Recorded for this sample are around 200,000 clones; 70% to 90% of them occurred a single time. Jointly, the top ten make up 7.5% to 10% of the sample.

Details on this clone: Which antigen it targets is not known. No much larger clone is present one base from it, and per-base qualities are unavailable.

The germline V gene (reference sequence) supplies CDR1 LGHDT and CDR2 YNNKEL. Germline trimming amounts to 4 bases on V and 8 bases on J, with 5 as the count of junction bases outside the gene matches. The CDR3 has 13 amino acids, counting the end cysteine and phenylalanine. The CDR3 DNA has 39 bases and is translated from base 1. Overall study results and their limits: The amount of clinical and demographic metadata varied by source and participant and was provided uncurated.

Enrolling through a virtual design, the prospective study's participants ranged in age from roughly 18 to 95 years and lived across approximately 25 United States geographic areas. To assign participants to cohorts, the prospective study relied on clinical history that participants themselves reported in a screening survey and a study questionnaire. Recovered participants in ImmuneRACE Cohort 3 were defined as having two consecutive negative NP/OP PCR tests, clearance from a healthcare professional, or resolution of symptoms. In the prospective study, whole blood, serum and a nasopharyngeal or oropharyngeal swab were collected from each participant by mobile phlebotomists. Over a roughly 2-month period, participants in the prospective study had the option of providing additional blood draws and questionnaires. Blood samples from the prospective study were shipped frozen or at room temperature prior to DNA extraction.

The V and J segments used are TRBV3-1 (or the pseudogene TRBV3-2) and TRBJ2-1; 7 nucleotides in the junction match TRBD1. This receptor was identified in a middle-aged man who had recovered from COVID-19. Sequencing was done on a sample of PBMCs or T cells enriched from blood (not recorded which). The DNA sequence follows: TGTGCCAGCAGCCTACGACAGGGCGATGAGCAGTTCTTC. It translates as CASSLRQGDEQFF.